The subject of this entry is one T cell receptor (beta chain). The table came from immunoSEQ multiplex PCR; TCRdb's copy has only in-frame clones and leaves some out. Altogether fewer than 350,000 clones are present, about 89% being singletons, with the ten largest covering around 8%. This specimen comes from a study of blood T cell repertoires in COVID-19. In the study overall: Spain, Italy and the United States supplied samples that represented acute and convalescent COVID-19.

CDR1 and CDR2 from the germline V gene are MDHEN and SYDVKM. V lost 6 bases to trimming and J lost 4 bases; unmatched junction nucleotides: 13. The CDR3 sequence is 16 residues long. This receptor was taken from a woman between 50 and 59 years old who had recovered from COVID-19. The sample comprised peripheral blood. V is TRBV28 and J is TRBJ2-7; 9 bases map to TRBD1. The CDR3 DNA reads TGTGCCAGCAGGACAACCGGGACAGGGCCCTTATACGAGCAGTACTTC. This translates into CASRTTGTGPLYEQYF.